This T cell receptor beta chain was identified during a study of cytomegalovirus exposure and HLA in healthy donors. Overall study: The roughly 130 validation repertoires used the same platform as the approximately 700 first-cohort repertoires, a later analysis reported. Study-level findings and limits: A few CMV-associated chains were confirmed in vitro to be specific for CMV antigens. Within the roughly 120 validation repertoires, first-cohort TCR clusters tended to co-occur, according to a later analysis.

Assay: immunoSEQ multiplex PCR; the TCRdb copy retains only in-frame clones and omits some. The data show more than 60,000 clones, about 97% seen once. This clone was detected only once. Its antigen is as yet unknown. Germline V gives CDR1 SGHTA, CDR2 FQGNSA. V was trimmed by 5 bases and J by 6 bases, leaving 26 bases between them. The CDR3 has 18 amino acids. Specimen: PBMCs. The receptor was derived from a woman aged 18-35 years in good health and CMV-seropositive. The rearrangement links TRBV7-2 to TRBJ2-4, with D perhaps TRBD1 (5 bases). The CDR3 sequence: CASSPNHPPGDSLNIQYF. DNA of the CDR3: TGTGCCAGCAGCCCCAATCACCCACCTGGCGACAGCTTAAACATTCAGTACTTC.